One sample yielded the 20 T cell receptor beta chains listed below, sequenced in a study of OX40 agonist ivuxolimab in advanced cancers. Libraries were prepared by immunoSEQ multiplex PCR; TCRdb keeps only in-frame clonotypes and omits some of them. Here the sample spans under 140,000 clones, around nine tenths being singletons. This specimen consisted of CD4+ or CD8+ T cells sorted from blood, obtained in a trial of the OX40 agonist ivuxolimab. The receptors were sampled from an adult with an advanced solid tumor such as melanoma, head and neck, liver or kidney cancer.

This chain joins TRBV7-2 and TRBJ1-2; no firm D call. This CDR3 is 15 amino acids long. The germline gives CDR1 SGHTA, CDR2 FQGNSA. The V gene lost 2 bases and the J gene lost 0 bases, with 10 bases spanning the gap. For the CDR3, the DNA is TGTGCCAGCAGCTTACAGTCAGCTACTAACTATGGCTACACCTTC. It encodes CASSLQSATNYGYTF.

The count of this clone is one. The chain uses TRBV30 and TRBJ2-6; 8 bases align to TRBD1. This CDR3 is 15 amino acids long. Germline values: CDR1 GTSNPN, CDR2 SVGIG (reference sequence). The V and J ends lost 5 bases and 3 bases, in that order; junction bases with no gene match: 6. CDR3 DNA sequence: TGTGCCTGGTCCAGGGGGCCAGGTGGGGCCAACGTCCTGACTTTC. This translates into CAWSRGPGGANVLTF.

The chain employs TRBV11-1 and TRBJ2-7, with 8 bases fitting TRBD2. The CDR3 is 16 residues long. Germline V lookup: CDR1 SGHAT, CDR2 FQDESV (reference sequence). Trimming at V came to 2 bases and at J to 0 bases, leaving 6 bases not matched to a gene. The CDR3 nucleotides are TGTGCCAGCAGCTTAACAACGGGGGGGGACTCCTACGAGCAGTACTTC. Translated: CASSLTTGGDSYEQYF.

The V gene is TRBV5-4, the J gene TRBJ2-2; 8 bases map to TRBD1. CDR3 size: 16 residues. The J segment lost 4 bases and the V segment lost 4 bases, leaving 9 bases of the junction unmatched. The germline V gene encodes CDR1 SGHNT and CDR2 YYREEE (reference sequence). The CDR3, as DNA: TGTGCCAGCAGCACCCCGGGACAGGAGCTCACCGGGGAGCTGTTTTTT. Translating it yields CASSTPGQELTGELFF.

CDR3 DNA: TGCGCCAGCAGCCCTGGGCGCGAATATGGCTACACCTTC. It is translated as CASSPGREYGYTF. V and J are TRBV4-3 and TRBJ1-2, with D unresolved. The CDR3 is made up of 13 amino acids. Germline V gene lookup returns CDR1 LGHNA and CDR2 YSLEER. The V end lost 4 bases, the J end lost 5 bases, and 11 bases lay between the germline ends.

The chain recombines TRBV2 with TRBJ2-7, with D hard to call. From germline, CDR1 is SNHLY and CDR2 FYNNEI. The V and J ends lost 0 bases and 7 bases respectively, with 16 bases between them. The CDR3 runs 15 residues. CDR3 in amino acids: CASSEAEHPLGEQYF. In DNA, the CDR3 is TGTGCCAGCAGTGAAGCGGAGCACCCTCTGGGTGAGCAGTACTTC.

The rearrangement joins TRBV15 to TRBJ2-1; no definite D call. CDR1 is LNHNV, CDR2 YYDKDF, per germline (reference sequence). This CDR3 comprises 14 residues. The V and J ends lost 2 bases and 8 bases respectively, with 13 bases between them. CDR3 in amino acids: CATSRTTSRYEQFF. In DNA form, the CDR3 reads TGTGCCACCAGCAGAACCACTTCTAGGTATGAGCAGTTCTTC.

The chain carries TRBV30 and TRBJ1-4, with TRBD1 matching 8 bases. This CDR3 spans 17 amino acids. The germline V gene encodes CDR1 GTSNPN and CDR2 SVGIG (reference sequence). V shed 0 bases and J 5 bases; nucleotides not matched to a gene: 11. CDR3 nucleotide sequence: TGTGCCTGGAGTGTACTTGGCAGGGGGCAGAAGAATGAAAAACTGTTTTTT. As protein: CAWSVLGRGQKNEKLFF.

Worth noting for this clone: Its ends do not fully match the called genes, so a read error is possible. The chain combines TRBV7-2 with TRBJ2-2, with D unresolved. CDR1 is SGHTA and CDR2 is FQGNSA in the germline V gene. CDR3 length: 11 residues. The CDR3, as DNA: TGTGCCAGCCGCTTGACCGGGGAGCTGTTTTTT. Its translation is CASRLTGELFF. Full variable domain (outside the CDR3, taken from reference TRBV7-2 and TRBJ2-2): GAGVSQSPSNKVTEKGKDVELRCDPISGHTALYWYRQSLGQGLEFLIYFQGNSAPDKSGLPSDRFSAERTGGSVSTLTIQRTQQEDSAVYLCASRLTGELFFGEGSRLTVL.

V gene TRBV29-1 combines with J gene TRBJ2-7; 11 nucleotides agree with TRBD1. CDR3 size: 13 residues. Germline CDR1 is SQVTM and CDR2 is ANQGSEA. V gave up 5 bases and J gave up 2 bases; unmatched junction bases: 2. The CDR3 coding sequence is TGCAGCGTTCGGACAGGGGGCCCCTACGAGCAGTACTTC. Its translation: CSVRTGGPYEQYF.

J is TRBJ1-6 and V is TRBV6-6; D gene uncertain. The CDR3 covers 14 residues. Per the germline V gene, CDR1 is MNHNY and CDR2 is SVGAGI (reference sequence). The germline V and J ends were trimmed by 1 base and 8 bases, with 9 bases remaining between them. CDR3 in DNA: TGTGCCAGCAGTTACTTCGATTTCGATTCACCCCTCCACTTT. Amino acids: CASSYFDFDSPLHF.

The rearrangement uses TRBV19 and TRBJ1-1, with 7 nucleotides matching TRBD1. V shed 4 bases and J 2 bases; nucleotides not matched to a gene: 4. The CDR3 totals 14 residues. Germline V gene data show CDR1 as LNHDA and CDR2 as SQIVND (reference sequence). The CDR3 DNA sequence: TGTGCCAGTAGTACTGGGACAGTAAACACTGAAGCTTTCTTT. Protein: CASSTGTVNTEAFF.

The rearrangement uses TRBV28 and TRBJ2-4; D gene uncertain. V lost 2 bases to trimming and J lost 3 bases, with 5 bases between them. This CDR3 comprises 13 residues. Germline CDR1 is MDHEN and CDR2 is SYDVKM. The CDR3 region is CASSLRGKNIQYF. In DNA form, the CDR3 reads TGTGCCAGCAGTTTAAGAGGCAAAAACATTCAGTACTTC.

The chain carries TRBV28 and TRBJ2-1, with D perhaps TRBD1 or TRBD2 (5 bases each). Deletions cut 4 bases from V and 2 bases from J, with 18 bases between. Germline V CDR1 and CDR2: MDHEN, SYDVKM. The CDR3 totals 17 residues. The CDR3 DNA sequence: TGTGCCAGCAGTTCCTTTGGAGCTGAGGGGCCCTACAATGAGCAGTTCTTC. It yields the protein CASSSFGAEGPYNEQFF.

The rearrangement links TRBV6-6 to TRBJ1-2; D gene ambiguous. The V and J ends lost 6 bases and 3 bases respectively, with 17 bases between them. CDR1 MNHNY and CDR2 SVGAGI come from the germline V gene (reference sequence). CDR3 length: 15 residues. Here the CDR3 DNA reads TGTGCCAGCAGCCCTACGAGCCTTCGATACTATGGCTACACCTTC. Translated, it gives CASSPTSLRYYGYTF.

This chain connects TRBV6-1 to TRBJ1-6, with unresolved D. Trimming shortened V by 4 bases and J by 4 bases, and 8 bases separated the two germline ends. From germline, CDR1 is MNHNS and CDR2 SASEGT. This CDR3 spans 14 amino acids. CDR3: CASSAGPYNSPLHF. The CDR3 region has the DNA TGTGCCAGCAGTGCCGGACCGTATAATTCACCCCTCCACTTT.

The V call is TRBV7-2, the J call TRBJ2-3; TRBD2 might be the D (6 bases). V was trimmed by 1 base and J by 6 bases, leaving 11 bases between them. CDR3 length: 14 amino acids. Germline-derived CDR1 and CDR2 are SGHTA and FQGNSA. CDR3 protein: CASSLELARDTQYF. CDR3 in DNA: TGTGCCAGCAGCTTAGAACTAGCTAGGGATACGCAGTATTTT.

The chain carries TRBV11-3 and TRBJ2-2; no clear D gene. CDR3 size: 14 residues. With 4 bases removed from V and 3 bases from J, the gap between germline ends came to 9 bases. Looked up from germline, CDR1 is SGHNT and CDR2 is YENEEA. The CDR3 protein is CASSWSRDTGELFF. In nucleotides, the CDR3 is TGTGCCAGCAGCTGGTCGAGAGACACCGGGGAGCTGTTTTTT.

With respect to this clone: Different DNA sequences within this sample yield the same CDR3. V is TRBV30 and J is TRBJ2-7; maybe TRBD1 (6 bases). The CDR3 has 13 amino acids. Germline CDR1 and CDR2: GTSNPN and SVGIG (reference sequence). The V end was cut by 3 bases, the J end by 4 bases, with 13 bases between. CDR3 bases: TGTGCCTGGAGGGCAGGGGCAGTTTACGAGCAGTACTTC. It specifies CAWRAGAVYEQYF.

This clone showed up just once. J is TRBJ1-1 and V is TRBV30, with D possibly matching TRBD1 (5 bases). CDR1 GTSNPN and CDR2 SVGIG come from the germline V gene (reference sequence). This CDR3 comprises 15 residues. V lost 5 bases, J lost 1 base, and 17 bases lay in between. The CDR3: CAWGGLYGQNTEAFF. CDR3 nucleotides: TGTGCCTGGGGGGGTCTTTACGGACAGAACACTGAAGCTTTCTTT.